These 4 T cell receptor beta chains were all obtained from the same sample, sequenced in a study of blood T cell repertoires in COVID-19. Profiled with immunoSEQ multiplex PCR; TCRdb holds only in-frame clones, not every one. This table has a few hundred thousand clones, 85% to 90% appearing once. Sequencing input: PBMCs or T cells enriched from blood (not recorded which). These receptors all come from an older woman in a cohort exposed to, infected with or recovered from COVID-19 (not recorded which).

The V and J genes are TRBV7-2 and TRBJ2-2; no clear D gene. V was shortened by 5 bases and J by 5 bases, with 12 bases between the two germline ends. Germline V gene lookup returns CDR1 SGHTA and CDR2 FQGNSA. The CDR3 is made up of 14 amino acids. CDR3: CASSPWARTGELFF. The CDR3, as DNA: TGTGCCAGCAGCCCCTGGGCGCGTACCGGGGAGCTGTTTTTT.

This chain connects TRBV2 to TRBJ2-7; TRBD2 matches 8 bases. The CDR3 length is 15 residues. The ends lost 2 bases at V and 4 bases at J; junction bases unmatched: 7. Germline CDR1 and CDR2: SNHLY and FYNNEI. The CDR3 region has the DNA TGTGCCAGCAGTGAATCCAGCGGGAGAAAGTACGAGCAGTACTTC. The encoded protein is CASSESSGRKYEQYF.

V is TRBV18 and J is TRBJ2-7; maybe TRBD1 (5 bases). V lost 2 bases and J 3 bases, leaving 11 bases between the germline ends. Per the germline V gene, CDR1 is KGHSH and CDR2 is LQKENI. The length of the CDR3 is 14 residues. The CDR3 here is CASSPGQGFYEQYF. CDR3 nucleotides: TGTGCCAGCTCACCAGGCCAGGGATTCTACGAGCAGTACTTC.

The V and J genes are TRBV5-1 and TRBJ2-7; possibly TRBD1 for D (6 bases). V was clipped by 3 bases and J by 5 bases, with 15 bases between them. The CDR3 extends over 14 amino acids. In germline, CDR1 is SGHRS, CDR2 YFSETQ. CDR3 residues: CASSSGTIPHEQYF. The DNA of the CDR3 is TGCGCCAGCAGCTCCGGGACAATCCCCCACGAGCAGTACTTC. Filled out from reference TRBV5-1 and TRBJ2-7, the complete variable domain reads KAGVTQTPRYLIKTRGQQVTLSCSPISGHRSVSWYQQTPGQGLQFLFEYFSETQRNKGNFPGRFSGRQFSNSRSEMNVSTLELGDSALYLCASSSGTIPHEQYFGPGTRLTVT.